This T cell receptor beta chain was recorded in a study of blood T cell repertoires in COVID-19. Study at large: All recovered Cohort 3 donors got two negative PCRs, got clearance, or saw symptom resolution. Acute and convalescent COVID-19 specimens originated in the United States, Italy and Spain.

The repertoire was sequenced with immunoSEQ multiplex PCR; TCRdb's copy has only in-frame clones and lacks some. The sample shows approximately 210,000 clones, around nine tenths of them seen only once. V gave up 0 bases and J gave up 0 bases, with 9 bases separating them. This CDR3 comprises 17 residues. CDR1 is MDHEN, CDR2 SYDVKM, per germline. The sequence was collected from a man aged 25 to 40 in a cohort exposed to, infected with or recovered from COVID-19 (not recorded which). The chain combines TRBV28 with TRBJ2-6; a weak D match, TRBD2 (5 bases). Sequenced sample: PBMCs or T cells enriched from blood (not recorded which). The CDR3 is CASSLWRDSSGANVLTF. Written as DNA, the CDR3 is TGTGCCAGCAGTTTATGGAGGGATTCCTCTGGGGCCAACGTCCTGACTTTC. The variable domain in full, with the rest retrieved from reference TRBV28 and TRBJ2-6, is DVKVTQSSRYLVKRTGEKVFLECVQDMDHENMFWYRQDPGLGLRLIYFSYDVKMKEKGDIPEGYSVSREKKERFSLILESASTNQTSMYLCASSLWRDSSGANVLTFGAGSRLTVL.